These 11 T cell receptor beta chains were sequenced from one sample in a study of blood T cell repertoires in COVID-19. Libraries were prepared by immunoSEQ multiplex PCR; TCRdb keeps only in-frame clonotypes and omits some of them. The profile shows approximately 110,000 clones, about 74% of them singletons. Sequencing was carried out using peripheral blood. The receptors derive from a man at least 80 years old with COVID-19, enrolled during active disease.

This clone was observed once. The J gene is TRBJ1-4, the V gene TRBV5-5; D gene ambiguous. The germline CDR1 and CDR2 sequences are SGHKS and YYEKEE (reference sequence). The V gene lost 0 bases and the J gene lost 8 bases, with 14 bases spanning the gap. The CDR3 has 15 residues. CDR3 sequence: CASSLDLTFREKLFF. CDR3 nucleotides: TGTGCCAGCAGCTTGGACCTAACGTTCCGCGAAAAACTGTTTTTT.

This sequence joins TRBV6-6 and TRBJ1-5; no firm D call. Trimming left V 5 bases short and J 2 bases short, with 22 bases between. Germline lookup yields CDR1 MNHNY and CDR2 SVGAGI (reference sequence). This CDR3 has 18 residues. Here the CDR3 reads CASSPLPGVQSGNQPQHF. CDR3 DNA: TGTGCCAGCAGTCCTCTGCCCGGGGTCCAAAGCGGCAATCAGCCCCAGCATTTT.

The gene calls are TRBV2 and TRBJ2-5, with D maybe TRBD2 (6 bases). V lost 7 bases, J lost 2 bases, and 8 bases lay in between. The CDR3 is 12 amino acids. CDR1 and CDR2 from the germline V gene are SNHLY and FYNNEI. The CDR3 DNA follows: TGTGCCAGCAAGGCGGGGCAAGAGACCCAGTACTTC. The encoded protein is CASKAGQETQYF.

The chain has TRBV24-1 and TRBJ2-2; 7 nucleotides match TRBD1. Germline assignment: CDR1 KGHDR and CDR2 SFDVKD. V lost 5 bases to trimming and J lost 5 bases; unmatched junction nucleotides: 7. This CDR3 comprises 15 residues. The CDR3 DNA reads as TGTGCCACCAGTGTCACCACAGGGGTTACCGGGGAGCTGTTTTTT. Translation: CATSVTTGVTGELFF.

The chain joins TRBV28 to TRBJ1-2; D call uncertain. Trimming took 4 bases from V and 4 from J, leaving 13 bases between them. In germline, CDR1 is MDHEN, CDR2 SYDVKM. The CDR3 has 14 amino acids. Here the CDR3 reads CASSSRGGPYGYTF. The CDR3 DNA sequence: TGTGCCAGCAGTTCCCGGGGAGGACCCTATGGCTACACCTTC.

This clone was detected only once. The chain carries TRBV7-3 and TRBJ2-7; 7 bases are a match to TRBD2. Trimming cost V 4 bases and J 4 bases; bases outside gene matches: 7. Germline V gives CDR1 SGHTA, CDR2 FQGTGA. The CDR3 runs 14 residues. The CDR3 protein is CASSSGTTPYEQYF. For the CDR3, the DNA is TGTGCCAGCAGCTCCGGGACTACGCCATACGAGCAGTACTTC.

This clone was observed a single time. This chain links TRBV29-1 with TRBJ2-5; D is possibly TRBD1 (6 bases). The V end was cut by 7 bases, the J end by 0 bases, with 12 bases between. CDR1 is SQVTM and CDR2 is ANQGSEA in the germline V gene. The CDR3 loop spans 13 amino acids. The CDR3 nucleotides read TGCAGCGCACTGGGACAAAACCAAGAGACCCAGTACTTC. This translates into CSALGQNQETQYF.

The V and J genes are TRBV5-6 and TRBJ1-3; tentative D call: TRBD1 (6 bases). The length of the CDR3 is 13 residues. Trimming removed 0 bases from V and 8 bases from J, with 9 bases in between. Germline V gene sequence: CDR1 SGHDT, CDR2 YYEEEE. The CDR3 reads CASSLEDRDTIYF. In DNA form, the CDR3 reads TGTGCCAGCAGCTTGGAGGACAGAGACACCATATATTTT.

CDR3 coding DNA: TGTGCCAGCAGTGCAACAGGTTTCTATGGCTACACCTTC. It encodes CASSATGFYGYTF. This chain connects TRBV2 to TRBJ1-2; D is possibly TRBD1 (5 bases). V lost 4 bases, J lost 4 bases, and 10 bases lay in between. This CDR3 has 13 amino acids. Germline V gene lookup returns CDR1 SNHLY and CDR2 FYNNEI.

This clone was seen just once. The chain has TRBV28 and TRBJ1-1, with D unresolved. Between the trimmed V and J ends, which lost 1 base and 2 bases, there was a span of 14 bases. The CDR3 sequence is 16 residues long. The V gene's germline CDR1 is MDHEN and CDR2 SYDVKM. CDR3 loop: CASSLSGTLENTEAFF. CDR3 sequence (DNA): TGTGCCAGCAGTTTATCAGGTACCCTGGAAAACACTGAAGCTTTCTTT.

The genes are TRBV11-2 and TRBJ2-7; 10 nucleotides line up with TRBD2. The CDR3 is made up of 14 amino acids. The trim removed 4 bases at V and 4 bases at J, leaving 4 bases unmatched. The germline gives CDR1 SGHAT, CDR2 FQNNGV. CDR3 loop: CASSWTSGDYEQYF. In DNA, the CDR3 is TGTGCCAGCAGCTGGACTAGCGGTGATTACGAGCAGTACTTC.